Listed below are T cell receptor beta chains from one sample, sequenced in a study of blood T cell repertoires in COVID-19. This table comes from immunoSEQ multiplex PCR, and its TCRdb copy is limited to in-frame clones, with some not included. The sample contains 350,000 to 450,000 clones, 85% of which appear only once. Specimen: peripheral blood. The receptors come from a woman under 30 with acute or convalescent COVID-19. The CDR3 runs from the conserved cysteine through the conserved F or W. D genes are given only for firm matches. Clone size, where shown, is once, few, many, or a class for clones that have expanded.

v_call	d_call	clone_size	j_call	cdr3_nt	cdr3_aa
TRBV28	.	.	TRBJ1-5	TGTGCCAGCATCCCTACCGGCCCGGGTGTTGGTCAGCCCCAGCATTTT	CASIPTGPGVGQPQHF
TRBV11-1	TRBD1	.	TRBJ1-2	TGTGCCAGCAGCACGCTAAGGACAGGGGAAGGCTACACCTTC	CASSTLRTGEGYTF
TRBV5-1	TRBD1	once	TRBJ2-2	TGCGCCAGCAGCTGGGGACAGCCCGGGGAGCTGTTTTTT	CASSWGQPGELFF
TRBV11-2	TRBD2	.	TRBJ2-7	TGTGCCAGCAAGCCGGGGACTAGCGTTCCCGAGCAGTACTTC	CASKPGTSVPEQYF
TRBV11-3	.	once	TRBJ1-1	TGTGCCAGCAGCTTAGGGGGCGTGACTGAAGCTTTCTTT	CASSLGGVTEAFF
TRBV9	.	few	TRBJ1-3	TGTGCCAGCAGCGTAAGACAGGTCCCGAGCTCTGGAAACACCATATATTTT	CASSVRQVPSSGNTIYF
TRBV5-1	.	few	TRBJ2-1	TGCGCCAGCAGCTCACTAGCAACCCGGAACAATGAGCAGTTCTTC	CASSSLATRNNEQFF
TRBV7-2	.	.	TRBJ2-7	TGTGCCAGCAGCTTGGGCCTGATCCCCTACGAGCAGTACTTC	CASSLGLIPYEQYF
TRBV10-3	TRBD1	.	TRBJ2-2	TGTGCCATCAGTGAGTCGACAGGGGGCCGCACCGGGGAGCTGTTTTTT	CAISESTGGRTGELFF
TRBV29-1	.	.	TRBJ2-7	TGCAGCGTATTGCCGGGACTCGGCTCCTACGAGCAGTACTTC	CSVLPGLGSYEQYF
TRBV4-1	.	.	TRBJ2-1	TGCGCCAGCAGCCAAGATCGAGGCTACGAGCAGTTCTTC	CASSQDRGYEQFF
TRBV11-2	TRBD1	.	TRBJ1-5	TGTGCCAGCAGCCGGACAGGCGCTAGCAATCAGCCCCAGCATTTT	CASSRTGASNQPQHF
TRBV27	.	.	TRBJ2-1	TGTGCCAGCAGTTTAAGTCGGGAAGTAAATGAGCAGTTCTTC	CASSLSREVNEQFF
TRBV19	.	.	TRBJ1-5	TGTGCCAGTAGTTGGACAAGGGGAAGCAATCAGCCCCAGCATTTT	CASSWTRGSNQPQHF
TRBV9	TRBD2	.	TRBJ2-7	TGTGCCAGCAGCGCGGGGGGGTCAGCGGCATCCTACGAGCAGTACTTC	CASSAGGSAASYEQYF
TRBV3-1/TRBV3-2	.	.	TRBJ2-3	TGTGCCAGCAGCCAAGATCAGAGACTAGTACCAGATACGCAGTATTTT	CASSQDQRLVPDTQYF
TRBV28	.	.	TRBJ1-2	TGTGCCAGCAGTTTTAACCTCGGGGGGGAGAACTATGGCTACACCTTC	CASSFNLGGENYGYTF
TRBV5-5	TRBD1	.	TRBJ1-4	TGTGCCAGCAGCTCAGGACAGGGAGGGGAAAAACTGTTTTTT	CASSSGQGGEKLFF
TRBV5-5	TRBD2	few	TRBJ2-7	TGTGCCAGCAGCCGACTAGCGGGGGAGCAGTACTTC	CASSRLAGEQYF
TRBV7-9	.	.	TRBJ2-3	TGTGCCAGCAGCTATGTTGGGGGCCCTGCTACGCAGTATTTT	CASSYVGGPATQYF
TRBV5-4	TRBD2	.	TRBJ2-3	TGTGCCAGCAGTACACTAGCGGGAGGGCCCAGCACAGATACGCAGTATTTT	CASSTLAGGPSTDTQYF
TRBV9	.	.	TRBJ2-3	TGTGCCAGCAGCCAGGGGGGGAAAGGGACTAGAACAGATACGCAGTATTTT	CASSQGGKGTRTDTQYF
TRBV6-4	.	.	TRBJ1-6	TGTGCCAACGTCGGGGAAGGTAATAATTCACCCCTCCACTTT	CANVGEGNNSPLHF
TRBV28	.	.	TRBJ1-2	TGTGCCAGCGTGGAGAGGGCTAACTATGGCTACACCTTC	CASVERANYGYTF
TRBV6-2/TRBV6-3	.	.	TRBJ1-2	TGTGCCAGCAGTTACTCCAGATTGGGTCGGGGTTTCGGATTTGGCTACACCTTC	CASSYSRLGRGFGFGYTF
TRBV11-2	.	.	TRBJ2-4	TGTGCCAGCACCGTAACAGGGCAAGCCAAAAACATTCAGTACTTC	CASTVTGQAKNIQYF
TRBV29-1	.	.	TRBJ1-1	TGCAGCGTTGAACAGGGTAACATGAACACTGAAGCTTTCTTT	CSVEQGNMNTEAFF
TRBV5-6	.	.	TRBJ2-5	TGTGCCAGCAGCTTGGCTCTTACAGGGCAAGAGACCCAGTACTTC	CASSLALTGQETQYF
TRBV18	.	.	TRBJ1-1	TGTGCCAGCTCACGATTTGTAGGGGAGAACACTGAAGCTTTCTTT	CASSRFVGENTEAFF
TRBV28	.	few	TRBJ1-6	TGTGCCAGCAGTCTCCAGAAAAATTCACCCCTCCACTTT	CASSLQKNSPLHF
TRBV29-1	.	.	TRBJ1-1	TGCAGCGTTGAAGAGGGGAGGGGCACTGAAGCTTTCTTT	CSVEEGRGTEAFF
TRBV5-1	.	.	TRBJ2-5	TGCGCCAGCAGCTTGATGGGCAGTGAAGAGACCCAGTACTTC	CASSLMGSEETQYF
TRBV7-8	.	.	TRBJ1-1	TGTGCCAGCACCCCTTCGCGGGGCGCGGATACTGAAGCTTTCTTT	CASTPSRGADTEAFF
TRBV11-3	TRBD2	.	TRBJ2-2	TGTGCCAGCAGCAGAGATAGCGGGAGGGGGACCGGGGAGCTGTTTTTT	CASSRDSGRGTGELFF
TRBV7-8	.	once	TRBJ2-1	TGTGCCAGCAGCTCCTCCACCTACTCCTACAATGAGCAGTTCTTC	CASSSSTYSYNEQFF
TRBV6-4	.	.	TRBJ2-5	TGTGCCAGCAGTGTCGAAGCTCAAGAGACCCAGTACTTC	CASSVEAQETQYF
TRBV9	.	.	TRBJ1-1	TGTGCCAGCAGCGTAGTCGGAAGCGTGAACACTGAAGCTTTCTTT	CASSVVGSVNTEAFF
TRBV7-8	.	.	TRBJ2-4	TGTGCCAGCAGCTTCTCTTTCACGGAGCTCAAAAACATTCAGTACTTC	CASSFSFTELKNIQYF
TRBV11-1	.	.	TRBJ1-1	TGTGCCAGCAGCTTAGTTGGGCTCCAGAACACTGAAGCTTTCTTT	CASSLVGLQNTEAFF
TRBV28	.	few	TRBJ1-1	TGTGCCAGCAGTTTTGGTGGGAGCAACACTGAAGCTTTCTTT	CASSFGGSNTEAFF
TRBV30	TRBD1	many	TRBJ1-1	TGTGCCTCTGAACTGGGACAGCTAAACACTGAAGCTTTCTTT	CASELGQLNTEAFF
TRBV28	.	.	TRBJ2-7	TGTGCCAGCAGTTTGGAGGGACTTCTATCCTACGAGCAGTACTTC	CASSLEGLLSYEQYF
TRBV6-2/TRBV6-3	.	.	TRBJ1-1	TGTGCCAGCAGTTATACTTTCGGACAGATGAACACTGAAGCTTTCTTT	CASSYTFGQMNTEAFF
TRBV5-1	.	.	TRBJ2-1	TGCGCCAGCAGCTCCTCGGCGGATGAGCAGTTCTTC	CASSSSADEQFF
TRBV6-4	TRBD2	.	TRBJ2-3	TGTGCCAGCAGTTTGAGAACTAGCGGGAGGACTAGCACAGATACGCAGTATTTT	CASSLRTSGRTSTDTQYF
TRBV11-2	.	once	TRBJ2-5	TGTGCCAGCAGCTTAGATCTGGGGCAGGGGAAGGAGACCCAGTACTTC	CASSLDLGQGKETQYF
TRBV2	TRBD2	.	TRBJ2-5	TGTGCCAGCAGACGACTAGCGGGGGATCAAGAGACCCAGTACTTC	CASRRLAGDQETQYF
TRBV18	.	.	TRBJ2-7	TGTGCCAGCTCACCATCGACAGCCAACTCCTACGAGCAGTACTTC	CASSPSTANSYEQYF
TRBV7-6	.	.	TRBJ2-3	TGTGCCAGCAGCTTGGGGGGGCCTAGGACAGATACGCAGTATTTT	CASSLGGPRTDTQYF
TRBV27	.	.	TRBJ1-6	TGTGCCAGCAGTTTCCAGGTTAATTCACCCCTCCACTTT	CASSFQVNSPLHF
TRBV9	.	.	TRBJ2-5	TGTGCCAGCAGCGTAGCGGCGGGGAGTCAAGAGACCCAGTACTTC	CASSVAAGSQETQYF
TRBV7-2	TRBD2	.	TRBJ2-1	TGTGCCAGCAGCCCGGGACTAGCGGGTTACAATGAGCAGTTCTTC	CASSPGLAGYNEQFF
TRBV5-7	.	.	TRBJ2-1	TGTGCCAGCAGCCCGGCAGCGGGCCCGCCCTATGAGCAGTTCTTC	CASSPAAGPPYEQFF
TRBV2	TRBD2	.	TRBJ2-5	TGTGCCAGCAGTCGACTAGCGGGGGGGCTAGAACAAGAGACCCAGTACTTC	CASSRLAGGLEQETQYF
TRBV6-5	.	.	TRBJ2-1	TGTGCCACCTCACTAGACTACAATGAGCAGTTCTTC	CATSLDYNEQFF
TRBV6-5	TRBD1	few	TRBJ1-2	TGTGCCAGCAGTTACGGGACAGGGGGAAACTATGGCTACACCTTC	CASSYGTGGNYGYTF
TRBV13	.	.	TRBJ2-2	TGTGCCAGCAGCAGGGATACGACTAGTGGTACCGGGGAGCTGTTTTTT	CASSRDTTSGTGELFF
TRBV18	.	once	TRBJ2-6	TGTGCCAGCTCACCATTGATCGGTGGGGCCAACGTCCTGACTTTC	CASSPLIGGANVLTF
TRBV24-1	TRBD2	.	TRBJ2-1	TGTGCCACCAGTGATGCGGGGCAAGGGCTAGCGGAGGTGCAGTTCTTC	CATSDAGQGLAEVQFF
TRBV19	.	.	TRBJ2-7	TGTGCCAGTAGTTCGTCCCTCGAACACTCCTACGAGCAGTACTTC	CASSSSLEHSYEQYF